This T cell receptor beta chain was documented in a study of CD8 T cells in ankylosing spondylitis. Whole-study findings and limits: Seemingly distinctive of ankylosing spondylitis blood was a TCR beta motif formed by eight highly homologous variants. According to the report, clones linked to the disease were significantly enriched in matched synovial fluid samples taken from ankylosing spondylitis patients. In peripheral blood, disease-linked CD8+ clones occurred at relatively low frequencies. Earlier authors reported some of these motif variants in reactive arthritis synovial fluid and blood.

This CDR3 has 17 residues. V gave up 0 bases and J gave up 1 base, with 15 bases separating them. The germline V gene encodes CDR1 LGHNA and CDR2 YNFKEQ. By quantitative 5'-RACE with molecular barcodes, the TCR beta libraries were made. In TCRdb, the 5' RACE reads were re-called with MiXCR into one record per CDR3 protein. The sample has about 540,000 distinct CDR3 sequences, approximately 12% seen once. This clonotype has only a few counts. The antigen remains unidentified. Source material: blood, either unsorted or a sorted T cell fraction (not recorded which). J is TRBJ2-5 and V is TRBV4-2, with D possibly matching TRBD2 (7 bases). This sequence was found in a male donor with ankylosing spondylitis. The CDR3 region is CASSQDSTGGLQETQYF. The CDR3 DNA is TGTGCCAGCAGCCAAGATAGTACGGGGGGCCTCCAAGAGACCCAGTACTTC.